The clone carrying this T cell receptor beta chain was detected ten times or more. TCRdb analysed the 5' RACE reads with MiXCR anew, one entry per CDR3 protein. The sample has tens of thousands of distinct CDR3 sequences; 2.5% to 3% are singletons. These data originate in a study of neurological immune-mediated disorders. In germline, CDR1 is MGHDK, CDR2 SYGVNS. V lost 3 bases and J 8 bases, leaving 14 bases between the germline ends. This CDR3 is 14 amino acids long. The clonotype was recovered from a woman in her twenties or thirties with multiple sclerosis. J is TRBJ1-5 and V is TRBV25-1; possibly TRBD1 for D (5 bases). The sequenced material came from PBMCs. CDR3 in amino acids: CASSESRVFEPQHF. For the CDR3, the DNA is TGTGCCAGCAGTGAGAGCAGGGTTTTTGAGCCCCAGCATTTT.